Included here is one T cell receptor beta chain sequence, with context. What it binds is not known. The data belong to a study of vaccination effects on CD4 cells after COVID-19. Pools of viral peptides were used by the ViraFEST assay to expand antigen-specific CD4+ T cells ahead of sequencing. Upon completion of about ten days in culture, CD4+ T cells were isolated. Participants were given two doses of BNT162b2 or mRNA-1273 vaccine. Data came from immunoSEQ multiplex PCR; TCRdb stores just in-frame clones and leaves some out. The sample has roughly 24,000 clones; about 75% are singletons. The input for sequencing was CD4+ T cells from PBMCs cultured with SARS-CoV-2 spike peptides, taken after COVID-19 vaccination. The TCR originated in a human donor who received a COVID-19 vaccine. Some clones in this sample may be carry-over from other donors' samples.

The CDR3, as DNA: TGTGCCAGCAGTCCCAGGGGCGACACTGAAGCTTTCTTT. This sequence encodes CASSPRGDTEAFF. V is TRBV5-4 and J is TRBJ1-1; weak D call: TRBD1 (6 bases). There are 13 residues in the CDR3. The germline V gene encodes CDR1 SGHNT and CDR2 YYREEE (reference sequence). Between the trimmed V and J ends, which lost 5 bases and 3 bases, there was a span of 11 bases.